The rows below give T cell receptor beta chains drawn from one sample of a study of identical twins. MiXCR was run by TCRdb on the 5' RACE reads, yielding one entry per CDR3 protein. Among approximately 490,000 distinct CDR3 sequences listed, 20% to 25% were seen once. Another study also made use of these data, one on yellow fever vaccine responses in identical twins.

The sample comprised CD4+ T cells sorted from blood. The receptors stem from a woman in her late teens or twenties in good health. Both conserved end residues are part of each CDR3. D genes are given only for firm matches. Expanded clones get a size class; other rows say once, few or many, or leave the size out.

d_call	j_call	v_call	clone_size	cdr3_nt	cdr3_aa
.	TRBJ2-1	TRBV12-3/TRBV12-4	.	TGTGCCAGCAGTACACTACTGACAGGAATCAATGAGCAGTTCTTC	CASSTLLTGINEQFF
.	TRBJ2-3	TRBV3-1	.	TGTGCCAGCTGCGTGGGGGCCGGAACAGATACGCAGTATTTT	CASCVGAGTDTQYF
.	TRBJ1-6	TRBV5-1	.	TGCGCCAGCAGCTTGGAGGGGAATAATTCACCCCTCCACTTT	CASSLEGNNSPLHF
TRBD1	TRBJ1-5	TRBV12-3/TRBV12-4	.	TGTACCTTCAGTTTACACGGACAGGGACTCTTACATAGCAATCAGCCCCAGCATTTT	CTFSLHGQGLLHSNQPQHF
TRBD2	TRBJ2-7	TRBV20-1	.	TGCAGTGCTAGGGGACTAGCGGGAGAATCCTACGAGCAGTACTTC	CSARGLAGESYEQYF
.	TRBJ1-6	TRBV20-1	.	TGCAGTGCTAGAGATGGGGGCGGGGGAAATTCACCCCTCCACTTT	CSARDGGGGNSPLHF
TRBD1	TRBJ1-5	TRBV4-3	few	TGCGCCAGCAGCTCCGGGACAGGGCTTGGCAATCAGCCCCAGCATTTT	CASSSGTGLGNQPQHF
.	TRBJ1-4	TRBV5-1	few	TGCGCCAGCAGCTTGGAGGGGGCTAATGAAAAACTGTTTTTT	CASSLEGANEKLFF
TRBD1	TRBJ2-5	TRBV12-3/TRBV12-4	.	TGTGCCAGCAGTATCGGACAGGGGGCGAAAGAGACCCAGTACTTC	CASSIGQGAKETQYF
TRBD2	TRBJ2-5	TRBV4-1	.	TGCGCCAGCAGCCAAGGAGCGGGGGGCCCGCAGTACTTC	CASSQGAGGPQYF
TRBD1	TRBJ2-3	TRBV10-1	once	TGCGCCAGCAGTGAGGCACAGGGGGCGAATACGCAGTATTTT	CASSEAQGANTQYF
.	TRBJ2-5	TRBV5-1	few	TGCGCCAGCAGCGTCGGGTCAGCTTCAATTGAAGAGACCCAGTACTTC	CASSVGSASIEETQYF
.	TRBJ1-1	TRBV6-1	.	TGTGCCAGCACCCCGACAGAGATGAACACTGAAGCTTTCTTT	CASTPTEMNTEAFF
.	TRBJ2-5	TRBV6-2/TRBV6-3	.	TGTGCCAGCAGTTACTCGACGGGCAGGCTAGAAGAGACCCAGTACTTC	CASSYSTGRLEETQYF
.	TRBJ2-2	TRBV12-3/TRBV12-4	few	TGTGCCAGCAGTTTTTACGGGGAGCTGTTTTTT	CASSFYGELFF
.	TRBJ1-1	TRBV29-1	.	TGCAGCGTGAGGGACACGGAAGCTTTCTTT	CSVRDTEAFF
.	TRBJ1-4	TRBV4-2	many	TGTGCCAGCAGCCAACTAACGGGGGGAGGAGAAAAACTGTTTTTT	CASSQLTGGGEKLFF
TRBD2	TRBJ2-5	TRBV4-1	.	TGCGCCAGCTCCCGGGCTAGCGGGGGGAGAGGGCAAGAGACCCAGTACTTC	CASSRASGGRGQETQYF
TRBD1	TRBJ2-7	TRBV29-1	.	TGCAGCGCCCTGGGCAGGGGGCTAGGCGAGCAGTACTTC	CSALGRGLGEQYF
.	TRBJ2-5	TRBV29-1	.	TGCAGCGTCCCAGAACGGGGGCTTGCAGAGACCCAGTACTTC	CSVPERGLAETQYF
.	TRBJ1-6	TRBV6-1	.	TGTGCCAGCAGATCGTTGTCACCCCTCCACTTT	CASRSLSPLHF
.	TRBJ2-1	TRBV11-1	.	TGTGCCAGCAGCTTAGTCCAGTACTCTGGCCCCGTTCAGAGCAATGAGCAGTTCTTC	CASSLVQYSGPVQSNEQFF
.	TRBJ2-1	TRBV20-1	.	TGCAGTGCTAGAGGGCGCTTTGATGAGCAGTTCTTC	CSARGRFDEQFF
TRBD1	TRBJ2-4	TRBV7-9	few	TGTGCCAGCAGCTTAGAACAGGGGGTGCTTGACATTCAGTACTTC	CASSLEQGVLDIQYF
TRBD2	TRBJ2-2	TRBV28	few	TGTGCCAGCAGAATGTCCGGGACTAGTAGCGGGGAGCTGTTTTTT	CASRMSGTSSGELFF
.	TRBJ2-7	TRBV9	few	TGTGCCAGCAGCGTAGGCTTGGATCAAGACTACGAGCAGTACTTC	CASSVGLDQDYEQYF
.	TRBJ1-1	TRBV20-1	few	TGCAGCCTTTACCCGGGGGGACGGTTGAACACTGAAGCTTTCTTT	CSLYPGGRLNTEAFF
TRBD2	TRBJ2-3	TRBV28	many	TGTGCCAGCAGAACCTTAGCGGGCCTAGCGGGAGAAGTTCCCCCAGATACGCAGTATTTT	CASRTLAGLAGEVPPDTQYF
.	TRBJ1-2	TRBV10-3	few	TGTGCCACAGAGGGGCAGGGTGAACACTATGGCTACACCTTC	CATEGQGEHYGYTF
.	TRBJ2-2	TRBV5-4	.	TGTGCCAGCAGCTTGTTAAATTCGAACACCGGGGAGCTGTTTTTT	CASSLLNSNTGELFF
.	TRBJ1-2	TRBV11-2	.	TGTGCCAGCAGCTTAAAACGGGTCCCAGGTCCTGGCTACACCTTC	CASSLKRVPGPGYTF
.	TRBJ1-1	TRBV3-1	few	TGTGCCAGCAGCCAGGCTCAATCTAGCGGTGAAGCTTTCTTT	CASSQAQSSGEAFF
.	TRBJ1-1	TRBV14	few	TGTGCCAGCAGCCAAGATAGAGTCACTGAAGCTTTCTTT	CASSQDRVTEAFF
.	TRBJ2-1	TRBV7-8	few	TGTGCCAGCAGCAAACGCTCGCGGAGCTCCTACAATGAGCAGTTCTTC	CASSKRSRSSYNEQFF
.	TRBJ2-7	TRBV20-1	many	TGCAGTGCTTCTCCGGGACCCAGTTACGAGCAGTACTTC	CSASPGPSYEQYF
TRBD2	TRBJ2-3	TRBV5-1	few	TGCGCCAGCAGCCCGGGGACTAGCGGGGTACGCACAGATACGCAGTATTTT	CASSPGTSGVRTDTQYF
.	TRBJ2-3	TRBV3-1	.	TGTGCCAGCAGCCGATCATCAGGGGCAGATACGCAGTATTTT	CASSRSSGADTQYF
.	TRBJ2-5	TRBV5-1	few	TGCGCCAGCAGCTTGACAGACACCCAAGAGACCCAGTACTTC	CASSLTDTQETQYF
.	TRBJ1-1	TRBV11-1	.	TGTGCCAGCAGGGGAAGGGGTTCGATCACTGAAGCTTTCTTT	CASRGRGSITEAFF
.	TRBJ2-3	TRBV10-3	.	TGTGCCATGAGCCGGGGTGAAGGGATGATTACGCAGTATTTT	CAMSRGEGMITQYF
.	TRBJ2-5	TRBV6-4	once	TGTGCCAGCAGTGACCCTGACAGGTCCCATGGTGAGACCCAGTACTTC	CASSDPDRSHGETQYF
TRBD1	TRBJ2-3	TRBV5-1	few	TGCGCCAGCAGCTGGACAGGGGAGGGCACAGATACGCAGTATTTT	CASSWTGEGTDTQYF
.	TRBJ1-2	TRBV10-3	.	TGTGCCATCAGTGAGTCTGCAGGGACCAACTATGGCTACACCTTC	CAISESAGTNYGYTF
TRBD1	TRBJ1-1	TRBV10-3	.	TGTGCCATCAGTGGGACAGGGGGCCAGAACACTGAAGCTTTCTTT	CAISGTGGQNTEAFF
TRBD1	TRBJ2-1	TRBV27	few	TGTGCCAGCACTGATGACAGGGGGTTCTACAGAGAGCAGTTCTTC	CASTDDRGFYREQFF
.	TRBJ1-5	TRBV15	few	TGTGCCACCAGCAGAGAGCAGGCTATTAGCAATCAGCCCCAGCATTTT	CATSREQAISNQPQHF
.	TRBJ2-6	TRBV2	few	TGTGCCAGCAGCCCTGGGACTGGAAACTCTGGGGCCAACGTCCTGACTTTC	CASSPGTGNSGANVLTF
TRBD2	TRBJ2-7	TRBV5-4	once	TGTGCCAGCACCTCGGGACTAGCGGACTCCTACGAGCAGTACTTC	CASTSGLADSYEQYF
TRBD2	TRBJ2-7	TRBV6-2/TRBV6-3	.	TGTGCCAGCAGTTACCTTACTAGCGGGACCCTCGGGGAGCAGTACTTC	CASSYLTSGTLGEQYF
.	TRBJ2-1	TRBV5-6	.	TGTGCCAGCACCTTCGGACTGAATGAGCAGTTCTTC	CASTFGLNEQFF
TRBD1	TRBJ2-3	TRBV29-1	.	TGCAGCACCAAGACAGGGGGCTTTCATACGCAGTATTTT	CSTKTGGFHTQYF
.	TRBJ1-1	TRBV20-1	.	TGCAGTGCTAGTAACAGCCCGAACACTGAAGCTTTCTTT	CSASNSPNTEAFF
TRBD2	TRBJ2-1	TRBV18	.	TGTGCCAGCTCCGGGGGACTAGCGGGGGCGGTGCTCTCCTACAATGAGCAGTTCTTC	CASSGGLAGAVLSYNEQFF
TRBD1	TRBJ2-7	TRBV20-1	.	TGCAGTGCTAAACCCGGGACAGCTTCCTACGAGCAGTACTTC	CSAKPGTASYEQYF
.	TRBJ2-5	TRBV21-1	few	TGTGCCAGCAGCCCCCAGGCAGGGCCCCAAGAGACCCAGTACTTC	CASSPQAGPQETQYF
.	TRBJ2-7	TRBV6-1	few	TGTGCCAGCAGTGAATGGTACGAGCAGTACTTC	CASSEWYEQYF
.	TRBJ1-5	TRBV24-1	many	TGTGCCACCAGTGACCCCAATCAGCCCCAGCATTTT	CATSDPNQPQHF
.	TRBJ2-5	TRBV24-1	few	TGTGCCACCAGTGATATGGGGACACCTGGAGAGACCCAGTACTTC	CATSDMGTPGETQYF
.	TRBJ2-7	TRBV3-1	few	TGTGCCAGCAGCCTATTAGGACAGTCCTACGAGCAGTACTTC	CASSLLGQSYEQYF